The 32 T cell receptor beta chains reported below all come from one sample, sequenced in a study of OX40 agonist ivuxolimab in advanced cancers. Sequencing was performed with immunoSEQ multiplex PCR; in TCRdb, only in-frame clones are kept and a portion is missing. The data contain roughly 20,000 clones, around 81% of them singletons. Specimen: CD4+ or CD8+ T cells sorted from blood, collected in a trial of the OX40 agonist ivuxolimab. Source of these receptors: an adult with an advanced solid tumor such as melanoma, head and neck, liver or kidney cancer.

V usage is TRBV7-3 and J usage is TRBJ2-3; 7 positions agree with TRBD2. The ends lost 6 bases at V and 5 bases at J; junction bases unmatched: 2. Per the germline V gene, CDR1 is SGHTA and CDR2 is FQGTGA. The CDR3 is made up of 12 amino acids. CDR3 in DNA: TGTGCCAGCAGGTTAGCGGGAGATACGCAGTATTTT. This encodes CASRLAGDTQYF.

CDR3 region: CASGAPRGEESYEQYF. The CDR3 DNA reads TGTGCCAGCGGGGCCCCACGAGGCGAGGAATCCTACGAGCAGTACTTC. The gene calls are TRBV7-2 and TRBJ2-7; D possibly corresponds to TRBD1 (5 bases). Germline CDR1 is SGHTA and CDR2 is FQGNSA. Trimming took off 8 bases at V and 1 base at J, with 21 bases between the two ends. This CDR3 has 16 amino acids. The full variable domain, its missing parts supplied by reference TRBV7-2 and TRBJ2-7, is GAGVSQSPSNKVTEKGKDVELRCDPISGHTALYWYRQSLGQGLEFLIYFQGNSAPDKSGLPSDRFSAERTGGSVSTLTIQRTQQEDSAVYLCASGAPRGEESYEQYFGPGTRLTVT.

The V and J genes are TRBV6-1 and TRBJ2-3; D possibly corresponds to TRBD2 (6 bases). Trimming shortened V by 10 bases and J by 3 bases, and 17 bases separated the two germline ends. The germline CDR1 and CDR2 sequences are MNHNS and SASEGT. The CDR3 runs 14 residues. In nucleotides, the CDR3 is TGTGCCACCACCCTGGACTACATAACAGATACGCAGTATTTT. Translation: CATTLDYITDTQYF.

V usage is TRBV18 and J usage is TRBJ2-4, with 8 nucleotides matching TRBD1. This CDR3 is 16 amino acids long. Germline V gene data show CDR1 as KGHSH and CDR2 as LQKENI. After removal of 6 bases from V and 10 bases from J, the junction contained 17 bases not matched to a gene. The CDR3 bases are TGTGCCAGCTCGCCCGGGACAGGCTTGGGTGCCACGATTCAGTACTTC. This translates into CASSPGTGLGATIQYF.

The CDR3: CASRREGQGASEAFF. The CDR3, as DNA: TGCGCCAGCAGGCGGGAGGGACAGGGGGCGTCTGAAGCTTTCTTT. The rearrangement joins TRBV4-1 to TRBJ1-1; 12 bases align to TRBD1. The V gene end was trimmed by 6 bases and the J gene end by 6 bases; junction bases not matched to a gene: 8. Germline CDR1 and CDR2: MGHRA and YSYEKL. The CDR3 runs to 15 residues.

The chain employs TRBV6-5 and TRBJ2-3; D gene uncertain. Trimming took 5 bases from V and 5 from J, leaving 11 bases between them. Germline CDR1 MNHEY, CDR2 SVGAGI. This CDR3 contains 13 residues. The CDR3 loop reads CASSRNLGDTQYF. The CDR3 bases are TGTGCCAGCAGTAGGAACCTCGGAGATACGCAGTATTTT.

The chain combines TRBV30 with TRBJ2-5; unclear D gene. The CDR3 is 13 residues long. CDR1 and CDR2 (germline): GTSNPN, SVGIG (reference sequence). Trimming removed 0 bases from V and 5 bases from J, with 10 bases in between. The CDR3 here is CAWSVPVAETQYF. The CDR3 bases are TGTGCCTGGAGTGTACCGGTAGCCGAGACCCAGTACTTC. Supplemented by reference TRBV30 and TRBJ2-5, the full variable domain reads SQTIHQWPATLVQPVGSPLSLECTVEGTSNPNLYWYRQAAGRGLQLLFYSVGIGQISSEVPQNLSASRPQDRQFILSSKKLLLSDSGFYLCAWSVPVAETQYFGPGTRLLVL.

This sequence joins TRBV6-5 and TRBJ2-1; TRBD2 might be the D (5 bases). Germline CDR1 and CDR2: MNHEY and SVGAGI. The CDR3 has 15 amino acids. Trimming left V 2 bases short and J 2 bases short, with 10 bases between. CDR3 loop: CASSYGAAAYNEQFF. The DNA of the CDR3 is TGTGCCAGCAGTTACGGAGCGGCCGCCTACAATGAGCAGTTCTTC.

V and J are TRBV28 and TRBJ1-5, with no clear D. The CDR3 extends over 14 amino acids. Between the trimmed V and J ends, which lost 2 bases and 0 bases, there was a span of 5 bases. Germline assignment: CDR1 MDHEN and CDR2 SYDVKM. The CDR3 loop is CASSLRYSNQPQHF. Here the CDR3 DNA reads TGTGCCAGCAGTTTACGTTATAGCAATCAGCCCCAGCATTTT.

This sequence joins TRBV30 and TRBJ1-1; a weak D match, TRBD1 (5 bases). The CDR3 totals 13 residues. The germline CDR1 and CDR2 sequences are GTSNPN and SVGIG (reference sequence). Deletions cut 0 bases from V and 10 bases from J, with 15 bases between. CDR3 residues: CAWSVGGAKGAFF. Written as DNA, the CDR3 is TGTGCCTGGAGTGTAGGTGGGGCCAAGGGAGCTTTCTTT. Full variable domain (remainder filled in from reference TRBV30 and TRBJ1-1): SQTIHQWPATLVQPVGSPLSLECTVEGTSNPNLYWYRQAAGRGLQLLFYSVGIGQISSEVPQNLSASRPQDRQFILSSKKLLLSDSGFYLCAWSVGGAKGAFFGQGTRLTVV.

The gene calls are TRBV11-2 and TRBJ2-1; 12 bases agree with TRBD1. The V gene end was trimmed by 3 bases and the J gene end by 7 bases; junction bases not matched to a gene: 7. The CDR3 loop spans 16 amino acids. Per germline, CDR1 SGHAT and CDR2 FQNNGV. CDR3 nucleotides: TGTGCCAGCAGCTTTAACCGGGACAGGGGGCTAAATGAGCAGTTCTTC. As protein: CASSFNRDRGLNEQFF.

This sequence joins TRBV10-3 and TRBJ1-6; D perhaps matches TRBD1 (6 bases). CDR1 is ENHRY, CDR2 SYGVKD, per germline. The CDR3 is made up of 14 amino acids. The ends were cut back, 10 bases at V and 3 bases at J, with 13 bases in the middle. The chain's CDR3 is CATASGHYNSPLHF. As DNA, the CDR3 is TGTGCCACCGCTTCGGGACACTATAATTCACCCCTCCACTTT.

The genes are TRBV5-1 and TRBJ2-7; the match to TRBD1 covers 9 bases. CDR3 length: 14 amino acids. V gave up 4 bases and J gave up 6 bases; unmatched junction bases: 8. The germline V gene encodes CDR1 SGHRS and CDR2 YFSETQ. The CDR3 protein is CASSGGQGMREQYF. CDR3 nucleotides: TGCGCCAGCAGCGGGGGACAGGGAATGCGCGAGCAGTACTTC.

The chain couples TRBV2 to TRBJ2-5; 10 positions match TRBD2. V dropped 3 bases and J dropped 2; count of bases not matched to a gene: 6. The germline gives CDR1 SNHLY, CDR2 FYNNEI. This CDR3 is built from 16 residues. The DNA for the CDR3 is TGTGCCAGCAGTGACCCGCGGACTAGCGGACAAGAGACCCAGTACTTC. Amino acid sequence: CASSDPRTSGQETQYF. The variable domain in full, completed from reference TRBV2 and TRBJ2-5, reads EPEVTQTPSHQVTQMGQEVILRCVPISNHLYFYWYRQILGQKVEFLVSFYNNEISEKSEIFDDQFSVERPDGSNFTLKIRSTKLEDSAMYFCASSDPRTSGQETQYFGPGTRLLVL.

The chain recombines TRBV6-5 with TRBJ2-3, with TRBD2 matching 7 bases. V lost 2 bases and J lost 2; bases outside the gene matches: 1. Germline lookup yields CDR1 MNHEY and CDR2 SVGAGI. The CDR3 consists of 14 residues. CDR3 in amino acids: CASSYSGTTDTQYF. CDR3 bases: TGTGCCAGCAGTTACAGCGGGACCACAGATACGCAGTATTTT.

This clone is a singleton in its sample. In DNA, the CDR3 is TGTGCCGGACTACCGGGAAGCGTCATAAATGAGCAGTTCTTC. It specifies CAGLPGSVINEQFF. V usage is TRBV2 and J usage is TRBJ2-1; TRBD2 might be the D (6 bases). The V gene's germline CDR1 is SNHLY and CDR2 FYNNEI. The CDR3 is 14 residues long. V dropped 11 bases and J dropped 7 bases, with 21 bases sitting between them.

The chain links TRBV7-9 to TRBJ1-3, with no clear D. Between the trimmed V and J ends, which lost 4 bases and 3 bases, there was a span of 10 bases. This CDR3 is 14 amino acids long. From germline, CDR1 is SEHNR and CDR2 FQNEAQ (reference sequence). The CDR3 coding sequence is TGTGCCAGCAGCTCCGTCTGGGATGGAAACACCATATATTTT. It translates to CASSSVWDGNTIYF.

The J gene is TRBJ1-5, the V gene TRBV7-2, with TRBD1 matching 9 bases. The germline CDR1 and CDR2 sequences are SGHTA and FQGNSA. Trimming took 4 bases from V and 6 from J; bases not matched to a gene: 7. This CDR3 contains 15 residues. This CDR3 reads CASSSRGQGRQPQHF. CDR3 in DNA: TGTGCCAGCAGCTCAAGGGGACAGGGCCGTCAGCCCCAGCATTTT.

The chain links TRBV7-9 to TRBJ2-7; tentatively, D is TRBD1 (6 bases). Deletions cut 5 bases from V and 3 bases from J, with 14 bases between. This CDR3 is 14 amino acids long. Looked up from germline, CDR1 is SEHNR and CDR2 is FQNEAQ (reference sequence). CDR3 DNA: TGTGCCAGCAGCCCACAGGGATCTTACTACGAGCAGTACTTC. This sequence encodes CASSPQGSYYEQYF.

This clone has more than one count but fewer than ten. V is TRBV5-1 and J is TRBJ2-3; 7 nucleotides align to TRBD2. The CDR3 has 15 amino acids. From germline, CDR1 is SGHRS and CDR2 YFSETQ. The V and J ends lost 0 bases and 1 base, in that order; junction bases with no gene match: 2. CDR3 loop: CASSLAAGGTDTQYF. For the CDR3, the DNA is TGCGCCAGCAGCTTGGCGGCGGGGGGCACAGATACGCAGTATTTT.

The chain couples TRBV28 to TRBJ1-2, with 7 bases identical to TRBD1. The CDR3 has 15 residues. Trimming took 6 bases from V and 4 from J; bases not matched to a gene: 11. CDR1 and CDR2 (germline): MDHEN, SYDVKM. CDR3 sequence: CASSKQTGPFYGYTF. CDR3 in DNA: TGTGCCAGCAGCAAACAGACAGGGCCCTTCTATGGCTACACCTTC.

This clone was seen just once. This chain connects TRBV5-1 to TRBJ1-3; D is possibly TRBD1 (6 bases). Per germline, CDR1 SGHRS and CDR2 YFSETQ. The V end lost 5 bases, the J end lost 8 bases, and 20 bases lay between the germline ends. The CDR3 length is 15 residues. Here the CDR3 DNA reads TGCGCCAGCAGTAAACAGGGCGATGAGTGGGACACCATATATTTT. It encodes CASSKQGDEWDTIYF.

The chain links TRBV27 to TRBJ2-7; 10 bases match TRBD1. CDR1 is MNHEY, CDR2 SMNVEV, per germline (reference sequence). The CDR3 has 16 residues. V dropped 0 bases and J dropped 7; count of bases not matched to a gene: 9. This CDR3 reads CASSLSPGQGIREQYF. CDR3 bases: TGTGCCAGCAGTTTATCGCCGGGACAGGGGATTAGAGAGCAGTACTTC.

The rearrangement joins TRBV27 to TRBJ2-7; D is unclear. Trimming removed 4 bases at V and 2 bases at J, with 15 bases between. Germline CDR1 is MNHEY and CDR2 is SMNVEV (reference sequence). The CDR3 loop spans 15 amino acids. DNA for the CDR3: TGTGCCAGCAGTTCCTCGTCCACATATACCTACGAGCAGTACTTC. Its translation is CASSSSSTYTYEQYF.

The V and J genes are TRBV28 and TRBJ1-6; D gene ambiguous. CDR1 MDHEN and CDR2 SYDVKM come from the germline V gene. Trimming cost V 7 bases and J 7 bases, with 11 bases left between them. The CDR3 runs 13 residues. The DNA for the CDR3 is TGTGCCAGCAAGGAACCCCAAAATTCACCCCTCCACTTT. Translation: CASKEPQNSPLHF.

In DNA, the CDR3 is TGTGCCAGCACCAAAGGCTTTAGCTTCAACAATGAGCAGTTCTTC. Its translation: CASTKGFSFNNEQFF. This chain uses TRBV6-5 with TRBJ2-1, with D unresolved. This CDR3 spans 15 amino acids. CDR1 is MNHEY and CDR2 is SVGAGI in the germline V gene. Trimming cost V 7 bases and J 5 bases, with 18 bases left between them.

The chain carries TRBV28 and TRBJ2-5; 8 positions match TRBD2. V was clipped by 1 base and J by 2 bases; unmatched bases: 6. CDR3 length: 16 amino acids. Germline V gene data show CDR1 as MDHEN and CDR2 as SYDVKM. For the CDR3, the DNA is TGTGCCAGCAGTTTATCGGGGGGGCTCGTTCAAGAGACCCAGTACTTC. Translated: CASSLSGGLVQETQYF. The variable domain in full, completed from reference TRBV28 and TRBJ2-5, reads DVKVTQSSRYLVKRTGEKVFLECVQDMDHENMFWYRQDPGLGLRLIYFSYDVKMKEKGDIPEGYSVSREKKERFSLILESASTNQTSMYLCASSLSGGLVQETQYFGPGTRLLVL.

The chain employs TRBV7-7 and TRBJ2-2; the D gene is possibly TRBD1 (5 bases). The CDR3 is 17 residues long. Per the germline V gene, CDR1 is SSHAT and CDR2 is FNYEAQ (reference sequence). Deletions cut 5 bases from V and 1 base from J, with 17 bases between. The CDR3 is CASSGPWGRENTGELFF. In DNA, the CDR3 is TGTGCCAGCAGCGGACCGTGGGGCAGGGAGAACACCGGGGAGCTGTTTTTT.

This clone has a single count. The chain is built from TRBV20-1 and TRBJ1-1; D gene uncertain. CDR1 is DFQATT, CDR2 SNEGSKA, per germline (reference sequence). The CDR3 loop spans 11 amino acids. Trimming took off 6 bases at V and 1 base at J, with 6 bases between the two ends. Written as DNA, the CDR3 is TGCAGTGCGACCAAGAACACTGAAGCTTTCTTT. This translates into CSATKNTEAFF.

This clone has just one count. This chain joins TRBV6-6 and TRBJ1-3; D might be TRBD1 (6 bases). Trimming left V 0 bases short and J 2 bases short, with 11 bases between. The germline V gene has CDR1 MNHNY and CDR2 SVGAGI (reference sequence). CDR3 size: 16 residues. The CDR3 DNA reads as TGTGCCAGCAGTTACTCGGCCCAGGGGCCTGGAAACACCATATATTTT. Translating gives CASSYSAQGPGNTIYF.

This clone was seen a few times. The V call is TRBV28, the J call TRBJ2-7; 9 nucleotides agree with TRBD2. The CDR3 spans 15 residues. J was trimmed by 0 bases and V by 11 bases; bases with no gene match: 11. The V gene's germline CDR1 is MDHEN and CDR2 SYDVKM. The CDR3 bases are TGTGCCTCCCTTGGAGCGGGAGGACCCTCCTACGAGCAGTACTTC. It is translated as CASLGAGGPSYEQYF. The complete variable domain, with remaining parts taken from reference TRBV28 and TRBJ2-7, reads DVKVTQSSRYLVKRTGEKVFLECVQDMDHENMFWYRQDPGLGLRLIYFSYDVKMKEKGDIPEGYSVSREKKERFSLILESASTNQTSMYLCASLGAGGPSYEQYFGPGTRLTVT.

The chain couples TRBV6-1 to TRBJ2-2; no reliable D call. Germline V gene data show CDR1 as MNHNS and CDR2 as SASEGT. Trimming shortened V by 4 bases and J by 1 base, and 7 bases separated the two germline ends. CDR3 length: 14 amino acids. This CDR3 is CASSVSGNTGELFF. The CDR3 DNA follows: TGTGCCAGCAGTGTATCGGGGAACACCGGGGAGCTGTTTTTT.